Listed below are T cell receptor beta chains from one sample, sequenced in a study of blood T cell repertoires in COVID-19. Assay: immunoSEQ multiplex PCR; the TCRdb copy retains only in-frame clones and omits some. Of a few hundred thousand clones listed, 70% to 90% are singletons. The sequencing input was peripheral blood. These receptors were taken from a woman between 65 and 79 years old with active or convalescent COVID-19. The CDR3 runs from the conserved cysteine through the conserved F or W. The D gene is left open where the match is weak. Rows may omit the clone size; those that give it use once, few, many or a size class.

d_gene	abundance	v_gene	j_gene	len	CDR3aa
.	.	TRBV4-3	TRBJ1-3	13	CASSQDRGYTIYF
TRBD2	.	TRBV4-2	TRBJ2-5	20	CASSLTYLGTSGGYGETQYF
TRBD1	.	TRBV24-1	TRBJ1-1	13	CATSTDRGHQAFF
.	.	TRBV21-1	TRBJ1-2	14	CASSKGPGNYGYTF
TRBD1	.	TRBV6-2/TRBV6-3	TRBJ1-1	17	CASSYPPGQGADTEAFF
TRBD2	.	TRBV7-2	TRBJ2-1	15	CASSPGLAGGHEQFF
.	few	TRBV7-9	TRBJ2-5	15	CASSLRTWWKETQYF
TRBD1	.	TRBV19	TRBJ1-1	15	CASSKGQGTYTEAFF
.	.	TRBV19	TRBJ1-5	16	CASKELGRALNQPQHF
.	.	TRBV5-1	TRBJ2-6	17	CASSLVRGLSGANVLTF
TRBD1	.	TRBV7-2	TRBJ1-5	15	CASSAAQGAVQPQHF
TRBD1	once	TRBV4-3	TRBJ2-7	14	CASSQGQGVYEQYF
.	.	TRBV6-5	TRBJ1-2	13	CASSRQVNYGYTF
TRBD1	.	TRBV18	TRBJ1-5	16	CASSPRRTGWDQPQHF
.	.	TRBV6-5	TRBJ1-2	15	CASSVLVSGSYGYTF
TRBD1	.	TRBV19	TRBJ1-5	19	CASSGATGTGAYSNQPQHF
TRBD1	.	TRBV6-4	TRBJ1-4	15	CASSAYPGTVEKLFF
.	once	TRBV9	TRBJ1-6	12	CASSRGSEPLHF
.	.	TRBV6-2/TRBV6-3	TRBJ1-1	17	CASSFSKGGGVGTEAFF
TRBD1	.	TRBV5-6	TRBJ2-3	16	CASSPVRDRGRDTQYF
.	.	TRBV3-1/TRBV3-2	TRBJ2-5	16	CASSPGGRGDGETQYF
TRBD2	.	TRBV11-2	TRBJ2-3	18	CASSLTSGGSAYTDTQYF
.	.	TRBV4-1	TRBJ1-2	15	CASSQEVGTREGYTF
TRBD1	.	TRBV20-1	TRBJ2-7	16	CSASGTGMGSSYEQYF
.	.	TRBV12-5	TRBJ1-5	13	CASGLDRGQPQHF
.	.	TRBV24-1	TRBJ2-1	14	CATSEGQSYNEQFF
TRBD1	.	TRBV5-1	TRBJ1-4	16	CASSLSRGGPGEKLFF
TRBD1	.	TRBV15	TRBJ1-2	13	CATSRDRGGGEHF
.	.	TRBV5-6	TRBJ1-6	15	CASSSVGVGVSPLHF
.	.	TRBV19	TRBJ1-2	15	CASSIVGQFIYGYTF
TRBD1	.	TRBV5-6	TRBJ2-3	18	CASSRGQGARPATDTQYF
.	.	TRBV29-1	TRBJ2-7	12	CSAGKGAYEQYF
TRBD1	.	TRBV5-1	TRBJ2-4	15	CASSLGTGLSHIQYF
.	once	TRBV27	TRBJ2-7	15	CASSLSPEGPYEQYF
.	.	TRBV2	TRBJ2-7	13	CASTIDSSYEQYF
TRBD1	.	TRBV10-3	TRBJ1-4	18	CAISGHRGRGATNEKLFF
TRBD2	.	TRBV4-3	TRBJ2-1	16	CASSQEWVAGDNEQFF
.	.	TRBV18	TRBJ1-4	16	CASSLRQEWTGEKLFF
.	.	TRBV5-6	TRBJ1-4	15	CASSTPTDMNEKLFF
.	.	TRBV5-6	TRBJ1-2	17	CASSLGTAGSYRYGYTF
.	.	TRBV10-2	TRBJ1-2	12	CASSDSNYGYTF
.	.	TRBV24-1	TRBJ1-5	8	CATRPQHF
.	once	TRBV29-1	TRBJ2-7	12	CSVVPGSYEQYF
TRBD1	.	TRBV4-1	TRBJ2-7	15	CASSLTGQGSYEQYF
.	.	TRBV5-4	TRBJ1-3	16	CASSSQGPSSGNTIYF
TRBD1	.	TRBV7-2	TRBJ1-6	17	CASSLGVGGTGYSPLHF